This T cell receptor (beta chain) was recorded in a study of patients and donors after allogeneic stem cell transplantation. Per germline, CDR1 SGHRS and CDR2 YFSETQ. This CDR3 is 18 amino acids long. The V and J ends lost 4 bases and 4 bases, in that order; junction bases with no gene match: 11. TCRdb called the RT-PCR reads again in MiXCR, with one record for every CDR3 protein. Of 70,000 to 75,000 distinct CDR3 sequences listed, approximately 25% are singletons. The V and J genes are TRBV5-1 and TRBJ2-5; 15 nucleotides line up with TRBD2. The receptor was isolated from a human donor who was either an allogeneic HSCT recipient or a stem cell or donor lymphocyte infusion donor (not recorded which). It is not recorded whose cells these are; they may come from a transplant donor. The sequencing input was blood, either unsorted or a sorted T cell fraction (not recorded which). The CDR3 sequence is CASSPGLAGGTAPETQYF. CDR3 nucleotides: TGCGCCAGCAGCCCGGGACTAGCGGGGGGAACCGCCCCAGAGACCCAGTACTTC.